The 24 T cell receptor beta chains below come from one sample, sequenced in a study of long-term antiretroviral therapy in people with HIV (dated by TCRdb to 2021 to 2024). The immunoSEQ hsTCRB v3.0 assay was used at survey level resolution for TRB variable region sequencing. TCRdb carries this immuneACCESS record with in-frame sequences only. Its versions omit some clonotypes, under half of them owing to an unresolved V gene in the studies checked, with the rest unexplained. Here the sample has 20,000 to 25,000 clones; around 80% occur a single time. The top ten clonotypes cover 3.4% of the sample. Sequencing was performed on unsorted PBMCs, taken 1.9 years after starting antiretroviral therapy. The receptors stem from a woman aged 50 to 65 with HIV.

V usage is TRBV19 and J usage is TRBJ2-7; no definite D call. CDR1 is LNHDA and CDR2 is SQIVND in the germline V gene (reference sequence). V gave up 3 bases and J gave up 3 bases, with 12 bases separating them. The CDR3 contains 14 residues. The CDR3: CASSMMASGYEQYF. CDR3 coding DNA: TGTGCCAGTAGTATGATGGCGTCCGGCTACGAGCAGTACTTC.

V usage is TRBV6-5 and J usage is TRBJ1-2, with D perhaps matching TRBD1 (6 bases). This CDR3 is built from 11 residues. The germline V and J ends were trimmed by 10 bases and 4 bases, with 10 bases remaining between them. Germline-derived CDR1 and CDR2 are MNHEY and SVGAGI. The DNA of the CDR3 is TGTGCCATCCAGGACAGCTATGGCTACACCTTC. Protein sequence: CAIQDSYGYTF.

The gene calls are TRBV4-2 and TRBJ1-1; TRBD1 is a possible D gene (5 bases). This CDR3 region has 16 residues. V was trimmed by 0 bases and J by 3 bases, leaving 14 bases between them. The germline gives CDR1 LGHNA, CDR2 YNFKEQ. The CDR3 here is CASSQDGSGWDTEAFF. CDR3 coding DNA: TGTGCCAGCAGCCAAGATGGGTCAGGGTGGGACACTGAAGCTTTCTTT.

The chain uses TRBV4-3 and TRBJ1-3; D gene uncertain. In germline, CDR1 is LGHNA, CDR2 YSLEER. Between the trimmed V and J ends, which lost 0 bases and 3 bases, there was a span of 9 bases. This CDR3 contains 15 residues. CDR3 DNA sequence: TGCGCCAGCAGCCAAGACTTCGGGAATGGAAACACCATATATTTT. Protein product: CASSQDFGNGNTIYF.

The chain uses TRBV6-5 and TRBJ1-2; D might be TRBD1 (5 bases). Trimming left V 6 bases short and J 4 bases short, with 15 bases between. Germline CDR1 MNHEY, CDR2 SVGAGI. This CDR3 comprises 14 residues. CDR3 sequence reads: CASSHQGGGYGYTF. For the CDR3, the DNA is TGTGCCAGCAGCCACCAGGGTGGTGGCTATGGCTACACCTTC.

This clone was counted between two and nine times. V is TRBV28 and J is TRBJ1-2; 11 nucleotides agree with TRBD1. Germline-derived CDR1 and CDR2 are MDHEN and SYDVKM. Germline trimming cut 3 bases from V and 7 bases from J; bases unmatched to any gene: 7. This CDR3 region has 15 residues. The CDR3 loop is CASSLLQGQGAGYTF. The CDR3 DNA reads as TGTGCCAGCAGTTTGCTACAAGGACAGGGGGCTGGCTACACCTTC.

This CDR3 is CASSYGGQGANYGYTF. For the CDR3, the DNA is TGTGCCAGCAGCTATGGGGGGCAGGGAGCTAACTATGGCTACACCTTC. The chain couples TRBV7-3 to TRBJ1-2; D is possibly TRBD1 (6 bases). The ends were cut back, 4 bases at V and 0 bases at J, with 15 bases in the middle. The length of the CDR3 is 16 residues. Germline CDR1 is SGHTA and CDR2 is FQGTGA.

The V call is TRBV7-9, the J call TRBJ1-5; D unresolved. Per the germline V gene, CDR1 is SEHNR and CDR2 is FQNEAQ (reference sequence). The CDR3 runs to 17 residues. Trimming removed 4 bases from V and 0 bases from J, with 16 bases in between. The CDR3 loop reads CASSSGPFLNSNQPQHF. In nucleotides, the CDR3 is TGTGCCAGCAGCTCAGGTCCTTTTTTAAATAGCAATCAGCCCCAGCATTTT.

This sequence joins TRBV21-1 and TRBJ1-6; whether TRBD1, the table's D call, matches the DNA was not checked. TRBV21-1 is labeled a pseudogene. This CDR3 spans 17 amino acids. CDR3 in amino acids: CASSTHRDRDYNSPLHF. DNA of the CDR3: TGTGCCAGCAGCACACACAGGGATAGGGATTATAATTCACCCCTCCACTTT.

This clone turned up a few times. This chain joins TRBV7-8 and TRBJ2-5; D tentatively reads TRBD1 or TRBD2 (5 bases each). Germline CDR1 is SGHVS and CDR2 is FQNEAQ. The CDR3 extends over 15 amino acids. Trimming stripped 5 bases from V and 6 bases from J, with 19 bases between. The CDR3: CASSATGTAQQTQYF. Here the CDR3 DNA reads TGTGCCAGCAGCGCTACCGGGACCGCCCAGCAGACCCAGTACTTC.

V gene TRBV6-6 combines with J gene TRBJ2-1; weak D call: TRBD1 (5 bases). From germline, CDR1 is MNHNY and CDR2 SVGAGI (reference sequence). This CDR3 region has 16 residues. V gave up 2 bases and J gave up 3 bases, with 14 bases separating them. The CDR3: CASSYGRDFGYNEQFF. CDR3 sequence (DNA): TGTGCCAGCAGTTACGGCAGGGATTTCGGCTACAATGAGCAGTTCTTC.

This chain connects TRBV9 to TRBJ1-2; D gene uncertain. The CDR3 is made up of 14 amino acids. CDR1 and CDR2 from the germline V gene are SGDLS and YYNGEE. Trimming left V 2 bases short and J 4 bases short, with 12 bases between. The chain's CDR3 is CASSVYAVGYGYTF. CDR3 bases: TGTGCCAGCAGCGTTTATGCAGTCGGCTATGGCTACACCTTC.

J is TRBJ2-7 and V is TRBV6-1, with D perhaps TRBD1 (6 bases). The V end lost 5 bases, the J end lost 2 bases, and 13 bases lay between the germline ends. The CDR3 has 14 amino acids. CDR1 is MNHNS and CDR2 is SASEGT in the germline V gene. The CDR3 loop reads CASSPSGHTYEQYF. CDR3 DNA: TGTGCCAGCAGTCCATCGGGACACACCTACGAGCAGTACTTC.

This clone was detected only once. The V and J genes are TRBV2 and TRBJ1-6, with unresolved D. Germline-derived CDR1 and CDR2 are SNHLY and FYNNEI. Deletions cut 5 bases from V and 2 bases from J, with 10 bases between. The CDR3 runs 15 residues. Here the CDR3 reads CASSKQIPYNSPLHF. CDR3 sequence (DNA): TGTGCCAGCAGTAAGCAGATCCCCTATAATTCACCCCTCCACTTT.

The chain recombines TRBV6-6 with TRBJ1-2, with 10 bases identical to TRBD1. J gave up 7 bases and V 7 bases, and 9 bases lay outside the gene matches. This CDR3 has 14 amino acids. Germline-derived CDR1 and CDR2 are MNHNY and SVGAGI (reference sequence). The CDR3 sequence: CASNPDRGLSGYTF. The CDR3, as DNA: TGTGCCAGCAATCCCGACAGGGGGCTTTCTGGCTACACCTTC.

The chain carries TRBV7-8 and TRBJ2-2, with no clear D. CDR1 is SGHVS, CDR2 FQNEAQ, per germline. Trimming stripped 8 bases from V and 3 bases from J, with 22 bases between. This CDR3 is built from 17 residues. In DNA, the CDR3 is TGTGCCAGCGTCATGTGGACGGCCCGAGTTTACACCGGGGAGCTGTTTTTT. Protein sequence: CASVMWTARVYTGELFF.

This clone showed up just a few times. The CDR3 here is CASSFRQATNYGYTF. The CDR3 DNA is TGTGCCAGCAGCTTCCGACAGGCTACTAACTATGGCTACACCTTC. J is TRBJ1-2 and V is TRBV7-2; a possible D gene is TRBD1 (6 bases). The ends were cut back, 3 bases at V and 0 bases at J, with 11 bases in the middle. Germline CDR1 and CDR2: SGHTA and FQGNSA. The CDR3 has 15 amino acids.

The rearrangement joins TRBV18 to TRBJ2-7; tentatively, D is TRBD1 (6 bases). Trimming left V 3 bases short and J 4 bases short, with 16 bases between. This CDR3 spans 15 amino acids. The V gene's germline CDR1 is KGHSH and CDR2 LQKENI. The CDR3 sequence: CASSPSVGAGYEQYF. As DNA, the CDR3 is TGTGCCAGCTCACCGAGCGTGGGGGCAGGATACGAGCAGTACTTC.

The rearrangement links TRBV18 to TRBJ2-7; 10 nucleotides line up with TRBD2. Looked up from germline, CDR1 is KGHSH and CDR2 is LQKENI. J was trimmed by 1 base and V by 2 bases; bases with no gene match: 5. The CDR3 is 16 residues long. The CDR3 sequence: CASSPSAGGGSYEQYF. As DNA, the CDR3 is TGTGCCAGCTCACCATCAGCGGGGGGGGGATCCTACGAGCAGTACTTC.

The rearrangement links TRBV18 to TRBJ1-2; no reliable D call. CDR3 length: 15 amino acids. Germline V lookup: CDR1 KGHSH, CDR2 LQKENI. V was trimmed by 3 bases and J by 7 bases, leaving 18 bases between them. CDR3 sequence: CASSPVQETSFGYTF. The CDR3 DNA sequence: TGTGCCAGCTCACCGGTCCAAGAAACTTCCTTTGGCTACACCTTC.

The chain recombines TRBV5-1 with TRBJ2-1, with D possibly called TRBD1 or TRBD2 (6 bases each). V gave up 10 bases and J gave up 0 bases, with 17 bases separating them. The CDR3 spans 15 residues. Per the germline V gene, CDR1 is SGHRS and CDR2 is YFSETQ. The CDR3 reads CASNGGASSYNEQFF. The CDR3 DNA is TGCGCCTCCAACGGGGGCGCTAGCTCCTACAATGAGCAGTTCTTC. The full variable domain, rest sourced from reference TRBV5-1 and TRBJ2-1, is KAGVTQTPRYLIKTRGQQVTLSCSPISGHRSVSWYQQTPGQGLQFLFEYFSETQRNKGNFPGRFSGRQFSNSRSEMNVSTLELGDSALYLCASNGGASSYNEQFFGPGTRLTVL.

J is TRBJ2-3 and V is TRBV28, with D tentatively TRBD1 (8 bases). Trimming cost V 8 bases and J 6 bases, with 18 bases left between them. CDR3 length equals 14 residues. Germline loops: CDR1 MDHEN, CDR2 SYDVKM. CDR3 nucleotide sequence: TGTGCCAGCCGTAGTGGACAGGGAGGGGATACGCAGTATTTT. This translates into CASRSGQGGDTQYF.

The J gene is TRBJ1-5, the V gene TRBV5-1; D uncertain. The CDR3 runs 14 residues. Per the germline V gene, CDR1 is SGHRS and CDR2 is YFSETQ. The germline V and J ends were trimmed by 0 bases and 2 bases, with 6 bases remaining between them. CDR3 region: CASSLEGGNQPQHF. DNA of the CDR3: TGCGCCAGCAGCTTGGAGGGAGGCAATCAGCCCCAGCATTTT.

The V call is TRBV30, the J call TRBJ1-6; 9 bases map to TRBD1. This CDR3 is 14 amino acids long. CDR1 and CDR2 (germline): GTSNPN, SVGIG (reference sequence). V dropped 3 bases and J dropped 10; count of bases not matched to a gene: 7. CDR3 sequence (DNA): TGTGCCTGGAGCCCTGGGGGACAGGGCTCACCCCTCCACTTT. Amino acids: CAWSPGGQGSPLHF.